Described below is a single T cell receptor (beta chain) sequence and its context. With a J-beta primer mix and a sample-barcoded 5' primer, a second PCR ran about 7 to 11 cycles. One entry per CDR3 protein, called by TCRdb with MiXCR from the 5' RACE reads. In the table there are fewer than 1,000,000 distinct CDR3 sequences, about 42% of which are singletons. Germline-derived CDR1 and CDR2 are DFQATT and SNEGSKA (reference sequence). This CDR3 has 14 amino acids. Trimming stripped 6 bases from V and 4 bases from J, with 18 bases between. The source of the sample is a study of blood T cells in healthy people across ages.

The sample consisted of blood. This chain uses TRBV20-1 with TRBJ1-2; no firm D call. The receptor's source is a man in his sixties in good health. The CDR3 sequence: CSANDGQTSYGYTF. As DNA, the CDR3 is TGCAGTGCGAACGACGGGCAGACTTCCTATGGCTACACCTTC.